Sequencing of this TCR beta chain was carried out in a study of T cell repertoires in cytomegalovirus infection. About the study: Public TCR beta signatures were indicative of both CMV infection and a matching HLA type.

Each CDR3 protein gets one entry after TCRdb re-called the reads with MiXCR. The top ten clones hold 8.5% to 10% of a sample with about 260,000 distinct CDR3 sequences, about 13% of them seen once. Turning to this clonotype: The antigen is unknown.

Study-level points and caveats: Predominance within the ex vivo response was attributable to HLA-C-restricted CMV-specific TCR beta clonotypes. Cumulative frequency of public TCR beta families picked out carriers of CMV plus the relevant HLA.

V shed 5 bases and J shed 0 bases, with 10 bases lying between them. The germline V gene has CDR1 ENHRY and CDR2 SYGVKD. The CDR3 totals 14 residues. The genes are TRBV10-3 and TRBJ1-2; D is ambiguous. Sequenced sample: PBMCs. The receptor's source is a human donor in good health (CMV status not recorded). Some clones in this sample may be carry-over from other donors' samples. CDR3 nucleotide sequence: TGTGCCATCAGTCGAAGTTCCCCTAACTATGGCTACACCTTC. Translating it yields CAISRSSPNYGYTF.